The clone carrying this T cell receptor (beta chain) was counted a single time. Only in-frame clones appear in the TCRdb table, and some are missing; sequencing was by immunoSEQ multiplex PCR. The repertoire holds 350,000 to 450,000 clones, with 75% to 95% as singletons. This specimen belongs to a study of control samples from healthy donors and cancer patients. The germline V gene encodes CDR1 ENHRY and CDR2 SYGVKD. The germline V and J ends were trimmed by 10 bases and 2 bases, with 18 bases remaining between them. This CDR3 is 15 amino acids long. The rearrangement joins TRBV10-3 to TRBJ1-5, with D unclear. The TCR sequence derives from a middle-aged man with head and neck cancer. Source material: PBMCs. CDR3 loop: CATRPDISGNQPQHF. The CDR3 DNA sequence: TGTGCCACTAGACCGGATATTTCCGGCAATCAGCCCCAGCATTTT.